Listed below are T cell receptor beta chains from one sample, sequenced in a study of T cell responses to AZD1222 COVID-19 vaccine. Clones were read by immunoSEQ multiplex PCR, and TCRdb kept only the in-frame ones, dropping some. The data hold 120,000 or so clones, with around nine tenths observed a single time. The material sequenced was peripheral blood, taken on day 0 of MenACWY control vaccination. These TCRs come from an adult in good health. Each CDR3 is given without its conserved first and last residue. Some rows have no size entry. The others give once, few or many, or a class for an expanded clone.

J	V	size	length	CDR3
TRBJ2-7	TRBV6-6	.	12	ASSYAGSKAEQY
TRBJ1-1	TRBV11-3	once	12	ASSLGRGNTEAF
TRBJ2-7	TRBV9	.	12	ASSVVGSSYEQY
TRBJ2-7	TRBV29-1	.	12	SVVLAGDPYEQY
TRBJ2-1	TRBV5-4	once	13	ASSPTSGSHNEQF
TRBJ2-1	TRBV4-2	.	15	ASSPSSAGGTYNEQF
TRBJ2-1	TRBV5-1	.	13	ASSQGLAGGPASL
TRBJ2-2	TRBV5-1	.	13	ASSPRAGDTGELF
TRBJ1-5	TRBV21-1	.	11	ASKTGSSQPQH
TRBJ1-5	TRBV7-8	.	14	ASSSRTGGAYEPQH
TRBJ1-3	TRBV6-1	.	12	ASSEVLSGNTIY
TRBJ2-2	TRBV19	.	14	ASSIHDSASTGELF
TRBJ2-7	TRBV29-1	.	11	SVNKANSYEQY
TRBJ1-1	TRBV29-1	.	13	SVVRGRAYHTEAF
TRBJ2-1	TRBV5-6	.	11	ASSVGRRNEQF
TRBJ2-5	TRBV11-3	.	11	ASSLDSEETQY
TRBJ2-7	TRBV11-2	.	11	ASKGLRHYEQY
TRBJ1-2	TRBV6-5	.	14	ASSYSATAANYGYT
TRBJ1-3	TRBV6-5	.	10	ASRGRGNTIY
TRBJ1-5	TRBV12-3/TRBV12-4	once	11	ASRRTGDQPQH
TRBJ2-2	TRBV14	.	13	ASSPRTSGSGELF
TRBJ2-5	TRBV27	.	15	ASSSHELMRRWETQY
TRBJ1-1	TRBV11-3	.	17	ASSLEEERTEFMNTEAF
TRBJ2-1	TRBV27	.	14	ASSLSAGGVYNEQF
TRBJ1-5	TRBV2	.	12	ASSGGTSNQPQH
TRBJ1-6	TRBV19	.	16	ASSTTEVRDRDNSPLH
TRBJ2-2	TRBV10-3	.	15	AISGLAGEVNTGELF
TRBJ1-1	TRBV9	.	14	ASSPPGTGGFTEAF
TRBJ2-7	TRBV7-3	.	16	ASSLILGLAGSVYEQY
TRBJ2-7	TRBV30	once	12	AWSVIGSVYEQY
TRBJ1-2	TRBV20-1	.	9	SARDWKNYT
TRBJ2-5	TRBV6-1	few	15	ASSAQVVIAVMETQY
TRBJ2-4	TRBV13	.	14	ASSLRVGAEENIQY
TRBJ2-3	TRBV6-4	.	13	ASSLTDGSADTQY
TRBJ1-2	TRBV6-5	.	12	ASSRRASMGGYT
TRBJ2-7	TRBV13	.	12	ASSLRQLLYEQY
TRBJ1-5	TRBV28	.	13	ASSPPGQFNQPQH
TRBJ2-1	TRBV7-2	.	13	ASSLDRTSVNEQF
TRBJ2-3	TRBV11-2	.	16	ASSRVGGPGLLADTQY
TRBJ2-7	TRBV5-4	.	13	ASSFITGGLDEQY
TRBJ1-2	TRBV5-3	.	15	ARSYKGQGNKVYGYT
TRBJ2-3	TRBV19	.	13	ASTPGGSSTDTQY
TRBJ1-2	TRBV27	.	12	ASSPRWDIYGYT
TRBJ1-1	TRBV11-3	.	10	ASSEQGTEAF
TRBJ2-7	TRBV6-5	.	9	ASSYSDEQY
TRBJ2-7	TRBV12-5	.	12	ASGLPGQDYEQY
TRBJ1-1	TRBV9	few	12	ASSLEGPGTEAF
TRBJ1-1	TRBV11-3	.	14	ASSLASGDMNTEAF
TRBJ1-2	TRBV5-6	.	14	ASSLAKGTGVYGYT
TRBJ2-3	TRBV6-2/TRBV6-3	.	15	ASSYLLLAGDTDTQY
TRBJ2-7	TRBV6-5	once	13	ASSYRGGQSYEQY